The next 8 T cell receptor beta chains were all read from a single sample in a study of blood T cell repertoires in COVID-19. Produced via immunoSEQ multiplex PCR; TCRdb's table is partial and in-frame only. The data hold hundreds of thousands of clones, with approximately 90% observed a single time. The sequenced sample consisted of peripheral blood. These receptors all stem from a man between 60 and 75 years old who had recovered from COVID-19.

The chain employs TRBV7-2 and TRBJ2-4; D not certain. Germline CDR1 reads SGHTA; CDR2 reads FQGNSA. The V end lost 3 bases, the J end lost 2 bases, and 11 bases lay between the germline ends. The CDR3 covers 15 residues. The CDR3 loop reads CASSFQVHSKNIQYF. Here the CDR3 DNA reads TGTGCCAGCAGCTTCCAGGTTCATTCCAAAAACATTCAGTACTTC.

This clone is a singleton in its sample. V and J are TRBV20-1 and TRBJ1-5, with D hard to call. This CDR3 is built from 13 residues. CDR1 is DFQATT and CDR2 is SNEGSKA in the germline V gene (reference sequence). Trimming cost V 3 bases and J 3 bases, with 9 bases left between them. The CDR3 coding sequence is TGCAGTGCTAGTCCCCCCTCCAATCAGCCCCAGCATTTT. Translation gives CSASPPSNQPQHF.

This clone was observed a few times. CDR3 sequence: CASSTHRENSPLHF. In DNA, the CDR3 is TGTGCCAGTAGTACCCACAGGGAGAATTCACCCCTCCACTTT. V usage is TRBV19 and J usage is TRBJ1-6; D is perhaps TRBD1 (6 bases). V was clipped by 4 bases and J by 7 bases, with 11 bases between them. CDR1 and CDR2 from the germline V gene are LNHDA and SQIVND (reference sequence). The CDR3 contains 14 residues.

J is TRBJ1-2 and V is TRBV30; 7 bases fit TRBD1. Looked up from germline, CDR1 is GTSNPN and CDR2 is SVGIG (reference sequence). V lost 0 bases, J lost 6 bases, and 7 bases stayed unmatched. The CDR3 covers 14 residues. CDR3 in DNA: TGTGCCTGGAGTGTGTACCTAACAGGGGATGGCTACACCTTC. Its translation: CAWSVYLTGDGYTF.

The chain recombines TRBV27 with TRBJ1-5; weak D call: TRBD1 (6 bases). V was cut by 1 base and J by 7 bases, with 14 bases left in between. Germline CDR1 MNHEY, CDR2 SMNVEV (reference sequence). The CDR3 sequence is 15 residues long. CDR3 residues: CASSLFRGGEQPQHF. The DNA of the CDR3 is TGTGCCAGCAGTTTATTTCGAGGGGGGGAACAGCCCCAGCATTTT.

This chain uses TRBV2 with TRBJ2-5; a possible D gene is TRBD2 (5 bases). This CDR3 has 12 amino acids. V gave up 5 bases and J gave up 5 bases, with 9 bases separating them. Germline V gene lookup returns CDR1 SNHLY and CDR2 FYNNEI. CDR3 nucleotide sequence: TGTGCCAGCAGTAGCGGCGGTGAGACCCAGTACTTC. It yields the protein CASSSGGETQYF.

The chain joins TRBV27 to TRBJ1-5; maybe TRBD1 (6 bases). The CDR3 covers 15 residues. V was shortened by 5 bases and J by 3 bases, with 14 bases between the two germline ends. CDR1 and CDR2 (germline): MNHEY, SMNVEV (reference sequence). CDR3 sequence: CASSAQGTNNQPQHF. The CDR3 DNA follows: TGTGCCAGCAGTGCCCAGGGGACCAACAATCAGCCCCAGCATTTT.

A few counts support this clone. V is TRBV3-1 (or the pseudogene TRBV3-2) and J is TRBJ2-1; TRBD2 matches 9 bases. Germline CDR1 LGHDT, CDR2 YNNKEL (reference sequence). The CDR3 has 14 amino acids. The V gene end was trimmed by 11 bases and the J gene end by 3 bases; junction bases not matched to a gene: 8. The CDR3 region has the DNA TGTGCCGTATCTGGGCGGGGGGGCTACAATGAGCAGTTCTTC. Its translation: CAVSGRGGYNEQFF.